This TCR beta chain comes out of a study of T-cell reconstitution after alpha-beta-depleted transplantation in children. V lost 4 bases and J lost 11, with 14 bases in between. CDR3 length: 12 residues. Using unique molecular identifiers, the investigators prepared the TCRbeta library. TCRdb reprocessed the PCR reads with MiXCR, giving one entry per CDR3 protein. The sample comprises fewer than 550,000 distinct CDR3 sequences, approximately 10% of which are singletons, and around 13% rests with the top ten. There are many counts of this clonotype. This chain links TRBV12-3 or TRBV12-4 with TRBJ2-5; D may match TRBD1 or TRBD2 (5 bases each). The input for sequencing was PBMCs, mostly from graft donor cells, taken 180 days after TCRalphabeta/CD19-depleted stem cell transplant. The source is a female patient aged 2-10 years who had a stem cell transplant for aplastic anemia, so the T cells may come from the graft donor. The CDR3 region is CASSSGTPYQYF. In DNA, the CDR3 is TGTGCCAGCAGTTCTGGGACCCCTTATCAGTACTTC.